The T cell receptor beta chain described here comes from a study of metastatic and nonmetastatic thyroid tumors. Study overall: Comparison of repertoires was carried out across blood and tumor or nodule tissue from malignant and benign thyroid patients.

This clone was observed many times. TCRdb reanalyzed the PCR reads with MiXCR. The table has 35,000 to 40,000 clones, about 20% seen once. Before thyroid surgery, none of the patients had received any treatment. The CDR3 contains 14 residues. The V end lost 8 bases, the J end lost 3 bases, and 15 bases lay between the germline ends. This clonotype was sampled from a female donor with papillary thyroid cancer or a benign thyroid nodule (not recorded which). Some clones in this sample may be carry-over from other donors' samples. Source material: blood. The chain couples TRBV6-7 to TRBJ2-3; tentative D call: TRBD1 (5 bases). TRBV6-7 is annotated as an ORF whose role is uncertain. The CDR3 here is CASDDQGPTDTQYF. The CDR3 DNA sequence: TGTGCCAGCGACGACCAGGGTCCGACAGATACGCAGTATTTT.